The subject of this entry is one T cell receptor (beta chain). This sample was included in a study of blood T cell repertoires in COVID-19. In the authors' workflow: Estimation of nucleated cell counts relied on the amplification of reference gene primers. The protocol was immunoSEQ multiplex PCR, while the TCRdb copy is restricted to in-frame clones and leaves out a portion. The V and J calls and clone size were taken over from that table, and D and trimming were inferred from the DNA. The sample holds about 200,000 clones, 86% seen once. The germline V gene has CDR1 LNHDA and CDR2 SQIVND (reference sequence). The CDR3 is made up of 16 amino acids. V was trimmed by 3 bases and J by 4 bases, leaving 16 bases between them.

This clonotype was sampled from a woman aged 45-60 years with acute or convalescent COVID-19. Sequenced sample: peripheral blood. The V gene is TRBV19, the J gene TRBJ1-5; the D is unclear. In DNA, the CDR3 is TGTGCCAGTAGTATCGTAGAGGGCCTTACGAATCAGCCCCAGCATTTT. This gives the protein CASSIVEGLTNQPQHF.